The T cell receptor (beta chain) under discussion was sequenced for a study of CD8 T cells in Susac syndrome (dated by TCRdb to 2018 to 2020). A note on the overall study: The study used repertoire sequencing to test whether antigen drove CD8+ T cell activation and differentiation in Susac syndrome. Clonality of the CD8+ T cell repertoire was compared between roughly eleven healthy donors, approximately 14 Susac syndrome patients and around 16 multiple sclerosis patients.

With respect to this clonotype: There is no known antigen for this receptor. The sample holds no much larger clone one base away, and base qualities are not on file.

RNA was extracted using the RNeasy kit, and roughly 0.45 to 1 ug of the RNA was reverse transcribed with random hexamers. TCR beta CDR3 regions were amplified with the immunoSEQ multiplex PCR assay covering 54 Vbeta and 13 Jbeta segments. To correct PCR amplification bias, a synthetic template baseline was used for both primer optimization and computational correction. The study's processing was this. Reads were annotated to V, D and J genes according to IMGT and were analyzed with immunoSEQ Analyzer, with only productive sequences retained. To calculate clonality, Shannon entropy was normalized by log2 of the number of productive unique sequences and then subtracted from one. For each patient and control, public and private clones were evaluated among the 100 most prevalent clones. Susac-specific clones were defined as absent from healthy and MS cohorts, over a thousand published viral clones and other ImmuneACCESS disease sequences. The raw public reads went through TCRdb reprocessing: fastp at Q25, MiXCR clone calling, in-frame beta chains kept. A single entry per CDR3 protein holds the most common genes and DNA from its merged rows. The V and J calls were determined by TCRdb, not by the authors. The sample has some 120,000 distinct CDR3 sequences on record, approximately 95% of them singletons. The leading ten clones occupy 0.25% to 0.35% of the sample.

As encoded in the germline V gene (reference sequence), CDR1 is MNHEY while CDR2 is SMNVEV. From V the trimming removes 2 bases and from J it removes 0 bases, while the gene matches leave 8 bases of the junction unaccounted for. The CDR3 sequence holds 18 residues, the cysteine and phenylalanine included. Only CDR3 DNA is held: 54 bases, read in frame from base 1. Peripheral blood CD8+ and CD4+ T cells from healthy donors, Susac syndrome patients and multiple sclerosis patients were profiled by high-throughput TCR beta sequencing. The multiple sclerosis controls were treatment-naive patients whose relapsing-remitting disease, either stable or active, fulfilled the revised McDonald criteria. CD8+ TEMRA cells were enriched by FACS, while bulk CD8+ and CD4+ T cells were purified by magnetic negative isolation. Blood was drawn into EDTA tubes, processed within 24 hours, and PBMCs were isolated by density gradient centrifugation. PBMCs destined for TCR sequencing were cryopreserved in liquid nitrogen and later thawed in a 37 °C water bath. The sorted or isolated CD4+, CD8+ and CD8+ TEMRA cells reached a purity of at least 90%.

Results and caveats for the whole study, not just this receptor: The number of individuals in the TCR sequencing and HLA analysis was acknowledged as relatively small.

The chain employs TRBV27 and TRBJ2-3, and 10 bases in between align with TRBD2. Sequencing used CD8+ T cells from PBMCs. The clonotype originates from a human donor with multiple sclerosis. The nucleotide sequence reads as follows: TGTGCCAGCAGTTTACGGCCTAGCGGGGGCTACAGCACAGATACGCAGTATTTT. Protein translation: CASSLRPSGGYSTDTQYF.